The 29 T cell receptor beta chains given below trace back to one sample, sequenced in a study of blood T cell repertoires in COVID-19. Some clones are missing from TCRdb's copy, which holds only in-frame ones; the method was immunoSEQ multiplex PCR. The sample consists of 380,000 or so clones, around 87% of them appearing once. Sequenced material: PBMCs or T cells enriched from blood (not recorded which). These receptors originate from a young man who had recovered from COVID-19.

V usage is TRBV30 and J usage is TRBJ2-3; D is perhaps TRBD2 (6 bases). The CDR3 totals 13 residues. The V end was cut by 2 bases, the J end by 2 bases, with 8 bases between. Germline values: CDR1 GTSNPN, CDR2 SVGIG (reference sequence). CDR3 region: CAWSSDYTDTQYF. CDR3 DNA: TGTGCCTGGAGTTCGGACTACACAGATACGCAGTATTTT.

The sample holds one count of this clone. The chain employs TRBV11-3 and TRBJ2-1; TRBD1 might be the D (7 bases). The length of the CDR3 is 14 residues. The V end was cut by 5 bases, the J end by 4 bases, with 12 bases between. Germline-derived CDR1 and CDR2 are SGHNT and YENEEA. CDR3 loop: CASSPGGRYNEQFF. The DNA of the CDR3 is TGTGCCAGCAGCCCAGGGGGGCGGTACAATGAGCAGTTCTTC. Full variable domain (remainder filled in from reference TRBV11-3 and TRBJ2-1): EAGVVQSPRYKIIEKKQPVAFWCNPISGHNTLYWYLQNLGQGPELLIRYENEEAVDDSQLPKDRFSAERLKGVDSTLKIQPAELGDSAVYLCASSPGGRYNEQFFGPGTRLTVL.

The V gene is TRBV5-4, the J gene TRBJ2-1, with TRBD1 as a possible D gene (6 bases). Germline-derived CDR1 and CDR2 are SGHNT and YYREEE (reference sequence). Between the trimmed V and J ends, which lost 1 base and 14 bases, there was a span of 16 bases. This CDR3 has 13 residues. The CDR3 sequence is CASSLPEQGRKFF. CDR3 in DNA: TGTGCCAGCAGCTTGCCGGAACAGGGACGCAAGTTCTTC.

The table lists this clone with a few counts. In the same sample, other DNA sequences code for this CDR3. The chain is built from TRBV10-3 and TRBJ1-5; D is perhaps TRBD1 (6 bases). Deletions cut 2 bases from V and 0 bases from J, with 8 bases between. The CDR3 sequence is 15 residues long. Germline CDR1 is ENHRY and CDR2 is SYGVKD. CDR3 residues: CAISEGGLSNQPQHF. The CDR3 DNA is TGTGCCATCAGTGAGGGGGGCCTTAGCAATCAGCCCCAGCATTTT.

This clone appeared a single time. The chain uses TRBV7-2 and TRBJ1-6, with TRBD1 matching 10 bases. CDR1 is SGHTA and CDR2 is FQGNSA in the germline V gene. The CDR3 is 15 amino acids. V lost 4 bases to trimming and J lost 6 bases; unmatched junction nucleotides: 3. CDR3 nucleotides: TGTGCCAGCAGCTCACGGACAGGGGGTAATTCACCCCTCCACTTT. Translated, it gives CASSSRTGGNSPLHF. The full variable domain, in which reference TRBV7-2 and TRBJ1-6 provide the parts outside the CDR3, is GAGVSQSPSNKVTEKGKDVELRCDPISGHTALYWYRQSLGQGLEFLIYFQGNSAPDKSGLPSDRFSAERTGGSVSTLTIQRTQQEDSAVYLCASSSRTGGNSPLHFGNGTRLTVT.

The chain combines TRBV19 with TRBJ1-2; D is unclear. V lost 3 bases to trimming and J lost 7 bases, with 12 bases between them. CDR1 LNHDA and CDR2 SQIVND come from the germline V gene (reference sequence). This CDR3 comprises 13 residues. CDR3 residues: CASSIGQESGYTF. As DNA, the CDR3 is TGTGCCAGTAGTATTGGTCAGGAAAGTGGCTACACCTTC.

This chain links TRBV7-2 with TRBJ2-5; D gene ambiguous. CDR1 is SGHTA, CDR2 FQGNSA, per germline. This CDR3 has 13 residues. V lost 2 bases, J lost 4 bases, and 8 bases lay in between. For the CDR3, the DNA is TGTGCCAGCAGCTTACTAGTTAGAGAGACCCAGTACTTC. Its translation: CASSLLVRETQYF.

The chain has TRBV5-6 and TRBJ1-6; tentative D call: TRBD1 (6 bases). The CDR3 spans 14 residues. Trimming removed 2 bases at V and 9 bases at J, with 12 bases between. The germline V gene encodes CDR1 SGHDT and CDR2 YYEEEE. The CDR3 DNA is TGTGCCAGCAGCTTCAACAGGGTTGGTTCACCCCTCCACTTT. Translating gives CASSFNRVGSPLHF.

This chain joins TRBV30 and TRBJ1-1; possibly TRBD1 for D (6 bases). The V gene's germline CDR1 is GTSNPN and CDR2 SVGIG (reference sequence). The V end was cut by 8 bases, the J end by 2 bases, with 12 bases between. The CDR3 contains 12 residues. The CDR3 nucleotides are TGTGCCGGGAACAGGGTAAACACTGAAGCTTTCTTT. Translated, it gives CAGNRVNTEAFF.

The chain links TRBV19 to TRBJ1-1; D unresolved. The length of the CDR3 is 14 residues. Germline lookup yields CDR1 LNHDA and CDR2 SQIVND (reference sequence). V dropped 4 bases and J dropped 8 bases, with 17 bases sitting between them. The CDR3 protein is CASSSLAETLEAFF. DNA of the CDR3: TGTGCCAGTAGTAGCCTGGCAGAGACACTCGAAGCTTTCTTT.

In the case of this clone: One junction end does not reproduce the germline sequence, and a read error may be involved. This chain connects TRBV2 to TRBJ1-3; 7 bases map to TRBD1. The germline CDR1 and CDR2 sequences are SNHLY and FYNNEI. The CDR3 runs to 14 residues. This CDR3 is CASSSGQAGNTIYF. CDR3 nucleotide sequence: TGTGCCAGCAGTTCTGGACAGGCTGGGAACACCATATATTTT.

This sequence joins TRBV9 and TRBJ2-3, with D maybe TRBD1 (6 bases). CDR1 SGDLS and CDR2 YYNGEE come from the germline V gene. Deletions cut 1 base from V and 12 bases from J, with 15 bases between. The CDR3 consists of 13 residues. The DNA of the CDR3 is TGTGCCAGCAGCGTAACGGGAACAGGGCCACAGTATTTT. Amino acids: CASSVTGTGPQYF.

The rearrangement links TRBV5-1 to TRBJ1-6; D unclear. V was trimmed by 4 bases and J by 8 bases, leaving 19 bases between them. This CDR3 contains 16 residues. CDR1 is SGHRS, CDR2 YFSETQ, per germline. In DNA form, the CDR3 reads TGCGCCAGCAGCGACTCGGAAAGTCCAAGTTATTCACCCCTCCACTTT. It encodes CASSDSESPSYSPLHF.

This sequence joins TRBV20-1 and TRBJ2-5; D is undetermined. V was clipped by 6 bases and J by 5 bases, with 10 bases between them. The germline V gene has CDR1 DFQATT and CDR2 SNEGSKA (reference sequence). This CDR3 is 11 amino acids long. CDR3 protein: CSAAAFETQYF. The CDR3 coding sequence is TGCAGTGCCGCCGCGTTCGAGACCCAGTACTTC.

The chain employs TRBV12-5 and TRBJ1-6, with 8 nucleotides matching TRBD1. The germline gives CDR1 LGHNT, CDR2 FRNRAP. J gave up 9 bases and V 0 bases, and 7 bases lay outside the gene matches. The CDR3 runs 16 residues. The DNA for the CDR3 is TGTGCTAGTGGTTTGGTCCAAGGACAGGGTGGTTCACCCCTCCACTTT. Protein: CASGLVQGQGGSPLHF.

This clone has a handful of counts. V usage is TRBV5-6 and J usage is TRBJ2-7; perhaps TRBD1 as D (6 bases). The germline CDR1 and CDR2 sequences are SGHDT and YYEEEE. With 4 bases removed from V and 5 bases from J, the gap between germline ends came to 13 bases. The CDR3 sequence is 13 residues long. CDR3 protein: CASSPGTSNEQYF. The CDR3 coding sequence is TGTGCCAGCAGCCCCGGGACATCCAACGAGCAGTACTTC. Looking up the rest from reference TRBV5-6 and TRBJ2-7 gives the full variable domain: DAGVTQSPTHLIKTRGQQVTLRCSPKSGHDTVSWYQQALGQGPQFIFQYYEEEERQRGNFPDRFSGHQFPNYSSELNVNALLLGDSALYLCASSPGTSNEQYFGPGTRLTVT.

This clone appeared a single time. J is TRBJ2-3 and V is TRBV5-1, with 11 bases aligning to TRBD1. Trimming cost V 0 bases and J 6 bases; bases outside gene matches: 3. Germline assignment: CDR1 SGHRS and CDR2 YFSETQ. The CDR3 runs to 15 residues. CDR3 bases: TGCGCCAGCAGCTTGGGGACAGGGGGCTTTGATACGCAGTATTTT. Its translation: CASSLGTGGFDTQYF.

The chain has TRBV7-9 and TRBJ2-1; no firm D call. Germline V gene sequence: CDR1 SEHNR, CDR2 FQNEAQ (reference sequence). V was clipped by 5 bases and J by 1 base, with 9 bases between them. There are 14 residues in the CDR3. CDR3 residues: CASSPVASYNEQFF. DNA for the CDR3: TGTGCCAGCAGCCCCGTGGCTTCCTACAATGAGCAGTTCTTC.

This chain uses TRBV6-6 with TRBJ2-7; possibly TRBD1 for D (6 bases). V dropped 1 base and J dropped 2 bases, with 9 bases sitting between them. Germline V gene data show CDR1 as MNHNY and CDR2 as SVGAGI (reference sequence). CDR3 length equals 14 residues. The CDR3 DNA follows: TGTGCCAGCAGTTACTTTGGACAGACCTACGAGCAGTACTTC. Protein sequence: CASSYFGQTYEQYF.

The rearrangement joins TRBV27 to TRBJ2-1; 9 nucleotides match TRBD2. Germline V gives CDR1 MNHEY, CDR2 SMNVEV (reference sequence). This CDR3 is 16 amino acids long. J lost 0 bases, V lost 4 bases, and 4 bases had no gene match. The CDR3 DNA reads as TGTGCCAGCAGTTCTCTTAGCGGGAGCTCCTACAATGAGCAGTTCTTC. Protein: CASSSLSGSSYNEQFF.

This clone was seen a few times. The chain links TRBV27 to TRBJ1-4; 8 bases line up with TRBD1. Looked up from germline, CDR1 is MNHEY and CDR2 is SMNVEV (reference sequence). The CDR3 sequence is 13 residues long. Germline trimming cut 4 bases from V and 9 bases from J; bases unmatched to any gene: 4. This CDR3 reads CASSSAGGKKLFF. The CDR3 DNA is TGTGCCAGCAGTTCCGCAGGGGGCAAAAAACTGTTTTTT. The full variable domain, rest sourced from reference TRBV27 and TRBJ1-4, is EAQVTQNPRYLITVTGKKLTVTCSQNMNHEYMSWYRQDPGLGLRQIYYSMNVEVTDKGDVPEGYKVSRKEKRNFPLILESPSPNQTSLYFCASSSAGGKKLFFGSGTQLSVL.

This clone is a singleton in its sample. This chain uses TRBV6-6 with TRBJ2-5; 8 nucleotides align to TRBD2. Looked up from germline, CDR1 is MNHNY and CDR2 is SVGAGI (reference sequence). This CDR3 is built from 17 residues. J was trimmed by 1 base and V by 5 bases; bases with no gene match: 12. In DNA, the CDR3 is TGTGCCAGCAGTCGAATGACTAGCGCGGGCCTCCAAGAGACCCAGTACTTC. Protein product: CASSRMTSAGLQETQYF.

The chain has TRBV7-9 and TRBJ2-3, with 7 bases identical to TRBD1. The germline gives CDR1 SEHNR, CDR2 FQNEAQ (reference sequence). The CDR3 has 15 residues. V lost 6 bases and J lost 6; bases outside the gene matches: 12. The CDR3 protein is CASSIDRVMVDTQYF. The CDR3 DNA follows: TGTGCCAGCAGTATTGACAGGGTAATGGTGGATACGCAGTATTTT.

CDR3 DNA: TGTGCCAGTTGTCTGGCGGGGGGGGCTGAGACCCAGTACTTC. Encoded protein: CASCLAGGAETQYF. The rearrangement links TRBV27 to TRBJ2-5; 9 bases align to TRBD2. The germline V gene encodes CDR1 MNHEY and CDR2 SMNVEV (reference sequence). After removal of 9 bases from V and 5 bases from J, the junction contained 10 bases not matched to a gene. There are 14 residues in the CDR3.

The V call is TRBV3-1 (or the pseudogene TRBV3-2), the J call TRBJ2-7; TRBD2 matches 7 bases. After removal of 6 bases from V and 7 bases from J, the junction contained 9 bases not matched to a gene. This CDR3 contains 13 residues. The germline gives CDR1 LGHDT, CDR2 YNNKEL (reference sequence). CDR3 sequence (DNA): TGTGCCAGCAGACAACTAGCGTCAGAAGAGCAGTACTTC. Encoded protein: CASRQLASEEQYF.

The chain has TRBV18 and TRBJ1-4, with D possibly TRBD1 on 5 matching bases. Germline V gene lookup returns CDR1 KGHSH and CDR2 LQKENI. V was shortened by 6 bases and J by 3 bases, with 17 bases between the two germline ends. This CDR3 is 16 amino acids long. This CDR3 is CASSPKRQGSNEKLFF. The DNA for the CDR3 is TGTGCCAGCTCCCCGAAACGGCAGGGCTCTAATGAAAAACTGTTTTTT.

The V gene is TRBV7-6, the J gene TRBJ2-3; 9 bases line up with TRBD2. Per germline, CDR1 SGHVS and CDR2 FNYEAQ. Trimming took 2 bases from V and 3 from J; bases not matched to a gene: 3. The CDR3 consists of 15 residues. The CDR3: CASSLISGGTDTQYF. The CDR3 DNA reads TGTGCCAGCAGCTTAATTAGCGGGGGTACAGATACGCAGTATTTT.

The CDR3 sequence: CATQTGDLANYGYTF. CDR3 nucleotides: TGTGCCACTCAAACAGGGGATCTCGCTAACTATGGCTACACCTTC. The chain joins TRBV7-8 to TRBJ1-2; 7 nucleotides agree with TRBD1. The germline CDR1 and CDR2 sequences are SGHVS and FQNEAQ. This CDR3 region has 15 residues. J was trimmed by 0 bases and V by 10 bases; bases with no gene match: 11.

The V call is TRBV20-1, the J call TRBJ2-7; 8 nucleotides line up with TRBD1. Unmatched junction bases numbered 9, after V lost 3 bases and J lost 2 bases. The CDR3 runs to 15 residues. CDR1 is DFQATT, CDR2 SNEGSKA, per germline (reference sequence). The CDR3 nucleotides read TGCAGTGCTAGTGACAGGGGCAAATTAGCCTACGAGCAGTACTTC. Its translation is CSASDRGKLAYEQYF.